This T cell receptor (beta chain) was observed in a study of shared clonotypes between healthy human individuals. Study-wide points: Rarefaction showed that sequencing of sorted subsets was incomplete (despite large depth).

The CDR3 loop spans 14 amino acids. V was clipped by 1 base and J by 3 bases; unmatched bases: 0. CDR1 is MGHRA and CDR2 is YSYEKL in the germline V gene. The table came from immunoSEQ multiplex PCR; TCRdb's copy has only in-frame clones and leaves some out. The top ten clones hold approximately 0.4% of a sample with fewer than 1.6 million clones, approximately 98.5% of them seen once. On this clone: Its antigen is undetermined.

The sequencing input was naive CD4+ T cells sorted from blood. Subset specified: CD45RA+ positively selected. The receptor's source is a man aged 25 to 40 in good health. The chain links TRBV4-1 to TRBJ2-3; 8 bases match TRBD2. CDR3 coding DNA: TGCGCCAGCAGCCAAGTAGCGGGAACAGATACGCAGTATTTT. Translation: CASSQVAGTDTQYF.